This TCR beta chain was profiled in a study of T cell responses to AZD1222 COVID-19 vaccine. This clone was seen just once. Sequencing used immunoSEQ multiplex PCR; TCRdb keeps in-frame clones, though not all of them. Here the sample spans approximately 28,000 clones, around nine tenths being singletons. Germline assignment: CDR1 KGHSH and CDR2 LQKENI. The length of the CDR3 is 16 residues. Trimming cost V 2 bases and J 3 bases; bases outside gene matches: 6. The starting material was peripheral blood, obtained 28 days after the second AZD1222 dose. The chain couples TRBV18 to TRBJ2-3; 9 bases align to TRBD1. This TCR was recovered from an adult who received the AZD1222 COVID-19 vaccine. CDR3 bases: TGTGCCAGCTCACCAACAGGGGGCGATTTTACAGATACGCAGTATTTT. It encodes CASSPTGGDFTDTQYF.